What follows describes a single TCR beta chain. The record originates from a study of beta chain features in type 1 diabetes. Expressed TCRB transcripts were sequenced, since all the RNA that had been isolated was reverse transcribed. Generated by immunoSEQ multiplex PCR, the TCRdb table keeps only in-frame clones and is missing some. This table has over 300,000 clones, roughly 8% appearing once. This TCR came from a woman under 30 in good health. The specimen was central memory CD4+ T cells from blood.

The CDR3 DNA sequence: TGTGCCAGCAGCCGTACAGGGGCGGAGGGAGCTTTCTTT. This translates into CASSRTGAEGAFF. The chain has TRBV28 and TRBJ1-1, with 7 bases identical to TRBD1. Looked up from germline, CDR1 is MDHEN and CDR2 is SYDVKM. CDR3 length: 13 amino acids. After removal of 6 bases from V and 10 bases from J, the junction contained 11 bases not matched to a gene.